The present entry profiles one T cell receptor beta chain with its context. The specificity of this receptor is unknown. No per-base quality is available; no much larger clone lies one base away. Each donor gave one peripheral blood draw, roughly 0.11 L on average, collected into heparinised tubes. Naive, central memory, regulatory and stem cell-like memory CD4+ T cells were sorted on a BD FACSAria II using a panel including CD45RO, CCR7, CD25, CD127, CD95 and CD27. Every sorted population had a purity above 95%. PBMCs were separated immediately by Lymphoprep density gradient centrifugation and were stained directly, without being cultured. So that batch effects would be minimized, each experiment stained and sorted samples in pairs, pairing one healthy donor with one patient. The sample is drawn from a study of beta chain features in type 1 diabetes (dated by TCRdb to the late 2010s). Some background on the complete study: No differences in mean age, gender distribution, total cell number or subset yield were found between patients and healthy donors. A total of about 99,000,000 sorted cells were examined across all samples, and RNA yield correlated strongly with the number of cells per subset. The study compared TCRB repertoires of sorted circulating CD4+ T cell subsets between recently diagnosed type 1 diabetes patients and matched healthy donors. Whereas all 30 or so donors provided naive and central memory subsets, regulatory and stem cell-like memory subsets were isolated from just 8 patients and roughly eight healthy donors.

What the work shows at the level of the full study, not this receptor alone: Because cDNA was sequenced instead of genomic DNA, activated cells with high expression could be over-represented, although the groups did not differ in activation or CD3 levels. At VDJ recombination sites, type 1 diabetes patients had fewer insertions and more deleted nucleotides, which implies abnormalities in thymic rearrangement. Because small numbers of individuals were included in the HLA sub-analyses, any influence of HLA type on TCRB rearrangement was left unresolved. Shorter templates might have been favored by PCR, but patient and control samples were amplified and corrected together, so both groups would have been affected equally by any skew. The naive, central memory and regulatory TCRB repertoires appeared to resemble one another more closely among patients than among healthy donors. Type 1 diabetes patients showed a moderate but significant shortening of TCRB CDR3 length in all four CD4+ subsets.

All of the isolated RNA was reverse transcribed with the High Capacity cDNA Reverse Transcription Kit, so expressed TCRB transcripts were sequenced. Deep immunoSEQ sequencing was applied to naive, central memory and regulatory T cell samples, giving an average of around 3.4 million total reads per sample. Sorted cells were lysed in RLT buffer, and RNA was extracted using DNase-treated RNeasy Micro or Mini kits according to cell number. To prevent cross-contamination, each cell subset was processed individually, whereas patient and healthy donor samples were processed jointly. The immunoSEQ multiplex PCR was used to amplify TCRB sequences from cDNA, generating 87-bp fragments that spanned the CDR3 region. Sequencing of the amplicons was performed on the Illumina HiSeq platform. On the authors' methods: Synthetic template baselines were used to correct PCR bias computationally, reads within Hamming distance 2 were collapsed together, and singletons that could not be merged were discarded. By aligning reads against IMGT, V, D and J genes, CDR3 length, and insertions or deletions at six rearrangement sites were assigned. Clonotype counts were normalized to sorted cell number within each subset before computing true diversity and Gini coefficients with the tcR R package. The overlap coefficient, calculated on TCRB nucleotide sequences, was used to measure repertoire sharing. Out-of-frame TCRB sequences from naive cells were analyzed to stand in for the pre-selection repertoire. As stored in TCRdb, this immuneACCESS dataset retains in-frame rearrangements with V and J assigned. A fraction of the clones does not appear; measured against another copy, unresolved V genes explain less than half of the discrepancy, and the remainder lacks a known reason. V, J and clone size derive from that table, while D and trimming were established from the DNA sequence. This sample is represented by around 250,000 clones; around 25% of them were singletons. Approximately 0.011% of the sample belongs to the ten largest clones.

The CDR3 numbers 12 residues from cysteine through phenylalanine. Only CDR3 DNA remains: 36 bases, in frame from the first base. V is pared back by 2 bases and J by 5 bases, with 7 bases lying between the germline termini. According to the germline V gene (reference sequence), CDR1 reads LNHDA and CDR2 reads SQIVND. The sample consisted of naive CD4+ T cells from blood. According to the study, the label for this sample's cell subset or site signals: true naive CD4+ T cells. The rearrangement joined TRBV19 to TRBJ2-7; confidence is insufficient to name the D gene. The TCR comes from a woman aged 30 to 39 with type 1 diabetes. The CDR3 reads as follows: CASSIIGDEQYF. The nucleotide sequence reads as follows: TGTGCCAGTAGTATAATAGGAGACGAGCAGTACTTC. With the rest looked up from the reference TRBV19 and TRBJ2-7 genes rather than sequenced, the full variable domain is DGGITQSPKYLFRKEGQNVTLSCEQNLNHDAMYWYRQDPGQGLRLIYYSQIVNDFQKGDIAEGYSVSREKKESFPLTVTSAQKNPTAFYLCASSIIGDEQYFGPGTRLTVT.